This T cell receptor beta chain is drawn from a study of cytomegalovirus exposure and HLA in healthy donors. Points from the study as a whole: The study listed roughly 150 cytomegalovirus-associated TCR beta chains. Analyzed later, association rates of TCRs varied across HLA loci, with DRB1 most and HLA-C fewest.

Use of 60 Vbeta and 13 Jbeta primers characterized the PCR. TCRdb's table, derived via immunoSEQ multiplex PCR, lists solely in-frame clones and lacks some. The sample has around 160,000 clones; about three quarters are singletons. On this clone: Its antigen is undetermined.

After removal of 2 bases from V and 4 bases from J, the junction contained 4 bases not matched to a gene. Germline V lookup: CDR1 MDHEN, CDR2 SYDVKM. The CDR3 covers 15 residues. The TCR originated in a man aged 35-49 years in good health and CMV-seropositive. The chain joins TRBV28 to TRBJ2-7, with 11 bases fitting TRBD1. Sample: PBMCs. The CDR3 nucleotides are TGTGCCAGCAGTTTAGGAGGGACAGGGGGATACGAGCAGTACTTC. This gives the protein CASSLGGTGGYEQYF.